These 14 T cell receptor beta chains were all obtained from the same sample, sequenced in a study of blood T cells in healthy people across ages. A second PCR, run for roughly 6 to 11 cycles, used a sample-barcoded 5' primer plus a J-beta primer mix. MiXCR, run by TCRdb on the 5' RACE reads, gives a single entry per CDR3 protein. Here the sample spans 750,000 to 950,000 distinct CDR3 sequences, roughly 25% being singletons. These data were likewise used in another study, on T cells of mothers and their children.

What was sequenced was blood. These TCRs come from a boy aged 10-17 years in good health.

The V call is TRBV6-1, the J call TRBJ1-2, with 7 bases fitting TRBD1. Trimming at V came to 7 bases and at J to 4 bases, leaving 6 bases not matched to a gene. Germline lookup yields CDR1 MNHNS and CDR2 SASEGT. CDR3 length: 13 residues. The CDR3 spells CASIDRAIYGYTF. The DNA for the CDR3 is TGTGCCAGCATTGACAGGGCTATCTATGGCTACACCTTC.

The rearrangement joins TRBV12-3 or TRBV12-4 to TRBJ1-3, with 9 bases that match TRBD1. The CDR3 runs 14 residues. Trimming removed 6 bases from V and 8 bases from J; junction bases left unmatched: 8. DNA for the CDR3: TGTGCCAGCAGACAGGACAGGGGTAGGGACACCATATATTTT. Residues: CASRQDRGRDTIYF.

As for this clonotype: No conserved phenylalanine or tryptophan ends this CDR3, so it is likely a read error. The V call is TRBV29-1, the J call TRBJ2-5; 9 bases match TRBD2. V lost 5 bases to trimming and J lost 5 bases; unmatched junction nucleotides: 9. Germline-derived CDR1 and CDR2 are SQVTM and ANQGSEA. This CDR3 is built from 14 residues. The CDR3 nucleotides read TGCAGCGTTAACGGCGGGGGGGCCCGGGAGACCCAGTACTCC. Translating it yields CSVNGGGARETQYS.

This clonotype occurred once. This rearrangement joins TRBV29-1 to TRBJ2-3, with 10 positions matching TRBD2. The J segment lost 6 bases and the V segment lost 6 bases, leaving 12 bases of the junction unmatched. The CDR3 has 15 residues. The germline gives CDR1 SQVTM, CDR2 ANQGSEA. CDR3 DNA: TGCAGCGTCACCACAGCGGGGGGGCCGGGGGATACGCAGTATTTT. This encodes CSVTTAGGPGDTQYF.

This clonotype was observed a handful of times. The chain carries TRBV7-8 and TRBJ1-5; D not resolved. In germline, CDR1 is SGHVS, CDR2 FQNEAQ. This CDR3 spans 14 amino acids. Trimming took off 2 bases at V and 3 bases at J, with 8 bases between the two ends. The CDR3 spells CASSLTQNNQPQHF. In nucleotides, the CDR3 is TGTGCCAGCAGCTTAACACAAAACAATCAGCCCCAGCATTTT.

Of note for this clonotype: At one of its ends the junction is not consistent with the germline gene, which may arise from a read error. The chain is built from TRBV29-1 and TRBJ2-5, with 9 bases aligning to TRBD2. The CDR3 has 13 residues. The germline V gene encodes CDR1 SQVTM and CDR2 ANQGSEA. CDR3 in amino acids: CSAEEGVGTSIFF. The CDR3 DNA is TGCAGCGCAGAGGAGGGCGTGGGGACTAGCATATTCTTC.

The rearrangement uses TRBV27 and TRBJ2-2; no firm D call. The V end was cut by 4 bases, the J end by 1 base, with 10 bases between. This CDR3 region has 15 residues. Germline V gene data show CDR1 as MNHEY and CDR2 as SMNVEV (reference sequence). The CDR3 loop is CASSSLPGNTGELFF. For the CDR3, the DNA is TGTGCCAGCAGTTCTCTCCCGGGGAACACCGGGGAGCTGTTTTTT.

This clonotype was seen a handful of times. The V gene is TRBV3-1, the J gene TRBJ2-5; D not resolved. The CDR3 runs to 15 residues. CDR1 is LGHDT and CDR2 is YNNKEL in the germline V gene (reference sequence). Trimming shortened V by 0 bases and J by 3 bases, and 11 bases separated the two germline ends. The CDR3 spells CASSQDVGSKETQYF. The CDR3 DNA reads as TGTGCCAGCAGCCAAGATGTGGGAAGCAAAGAGACCCAGTACTTC.

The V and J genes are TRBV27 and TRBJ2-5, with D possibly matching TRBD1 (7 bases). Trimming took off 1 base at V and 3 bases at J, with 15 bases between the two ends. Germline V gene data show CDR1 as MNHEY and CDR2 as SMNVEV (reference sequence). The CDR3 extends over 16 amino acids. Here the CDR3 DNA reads TGTGCCAGCAGTTTATTGGGTGCGGGGACAGAAGAGACCCAGTACTTC. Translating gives CASSLLGAGTEETQYF.

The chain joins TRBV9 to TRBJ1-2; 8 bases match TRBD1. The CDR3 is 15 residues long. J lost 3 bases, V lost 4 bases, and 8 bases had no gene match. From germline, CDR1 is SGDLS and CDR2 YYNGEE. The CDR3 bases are TGTGCCAGCAGCCCTCGGGACAGGCCTTACTATGGCTACACCTTC. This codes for CASSPRDRPYYGYTF.

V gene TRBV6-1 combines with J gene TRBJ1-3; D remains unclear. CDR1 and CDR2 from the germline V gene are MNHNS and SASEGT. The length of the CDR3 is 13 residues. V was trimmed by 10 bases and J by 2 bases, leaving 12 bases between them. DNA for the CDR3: TGTGCCACCTCCGACAAAACTGGAAACACCATATATTTT. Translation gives CATSDKTGNTIYF.

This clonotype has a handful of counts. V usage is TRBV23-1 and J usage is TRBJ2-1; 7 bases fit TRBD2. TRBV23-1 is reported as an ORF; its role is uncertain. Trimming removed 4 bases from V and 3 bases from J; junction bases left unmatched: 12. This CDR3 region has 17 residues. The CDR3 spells CASSLISGRANYNEQFF. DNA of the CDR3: TGCGCCAGCAGTCTTATTTCAGGGAGGGCAAACTACAATGAGCAGTTCTTC.

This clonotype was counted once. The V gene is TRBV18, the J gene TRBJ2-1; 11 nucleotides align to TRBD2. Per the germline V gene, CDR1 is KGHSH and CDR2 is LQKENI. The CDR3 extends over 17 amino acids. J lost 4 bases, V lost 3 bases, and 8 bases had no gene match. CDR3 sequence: CASSPSLLAGEYNEQFF. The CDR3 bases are TGTGCCAGCTCACCTTCATTACTAGCGGGAGAGTACAATGAGCAGTTCTTC.

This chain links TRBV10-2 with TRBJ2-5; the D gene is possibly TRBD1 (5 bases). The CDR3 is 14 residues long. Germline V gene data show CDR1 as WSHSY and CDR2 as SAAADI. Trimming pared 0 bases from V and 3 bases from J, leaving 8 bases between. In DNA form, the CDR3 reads TGCGCCAGCAGTGAGTCAAAGGGGAAAGAGACCCAGTACTTC. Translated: CASSESKGKETQYF.